This T cell receptor beta chain stems from a study of T cells in Graves' hyperthyroidism and ophthalmopathy. The germline V gene has CDR1 MNHEY and CDR2 SVGEGT. Trimming removed 4 bases at V and 2 bases at J, with 23 bases between. The CDR3 is 18 residues long. In this sample, this clonotype turned up many times. Its target is unknown. RNA transcripts gave rise to amplified TCR beta CDR3 regions. When the TCR CDR3 underwent first-round RT-PCR, the HTBI primer set was used. From the multiplex PCR reads, TCRdb called clonotypes with MiXCR, one entry per CDR3 protein. The sample has around 690,000 distinct CDR3 sequences, roughly 17% seen once; the top ten hold 15% to 17%. Clinical symptoms, serum thyroxine and TRAb, thyroid ultrasound and orbital computed tomography together formed the diagnostic basis. Points from the study as a whole: Most thyroid-expanded clonotypes above 0.001 were also found in blood. The authors' 13 V-J model separated ophthalmopathy from stable hyperthyroidism.

Sequencing input: blood. The rearrangement links TRBV6-2 or TRBV6-3 to TRBJ1-1; D is unclear. This TCR was recovered from a man between 50 and 59 years old with Graves' hyperthyroidism. The CDR3 sequence: CASSSIGLRPGLNTEAFF. As DNA, the CDR3 is TGTGCCAGCAGTTCGATCGGCTTAAGACCCGGACTTAACACTGAAGCTTTCTTT.